This passage covers 18 T cell receptor beta chains from one sample sequenced in a study of cytomegalovirus exposure and HLA in healthy donors. Researchers ran the PCR with 60 Vbeta and 13 Jbeta primers. Generated by immunoSEQ multiplex PCR, the TCRdb table keeps only in-frame clones and is missing some. This table has 75,000 to 90,000 clones, around 68% appearing once. What was sequenced was PBMCs. These receptors came from a middle-aged woman in good health and CMV-seropositive.

The table lists this clone with a few counts. The gene calls are TRBV21-1 and TRBJ1-1; the tabulated D call, TRBD1, remains unverified against the DNA. TRBV21-1 constitutes a pseudogene. This CDR3 is 17 amino acids long. The CDR3 nucleotides are TGTGCCAGCAGCAAAGGGGCAGGGGGGCCGGTTGTCACTGAAGCTTTCTTT. It encodes CASSKGAGGPVVTEAFF.

The genes are TRBV7-9 and TRBJ2-6, with D possibly matching TRBD1 (5 bases). The ends were cut back, 5 bases at V and 2 bases at J, with 16 bases in the middle. Per the germline V gene, CDR1 is SEHNR and CDR2 is FQNEAQ (reference sequence). CDR3 length equals 17 residues. In DNA, the CDR3 is TGTGCCAGCAGCATTCTCAGGGCGCAGGCTGGGGCCAACGTCCTGACTTTC. Translating gives CASSILRAQAGANVLTF.

The rearrangement uses TRBV28 and TRBJ1-1; a weak D match, TRBD1 (6 bases). Germline V gene sequence: CDR1 MDHEN, CDR2 SYDVKM. Trimming removed 4 bases from V and 2 bases from J, with 11 bases in between. The CDR3 spans 14 residues. CDR3 loop: CASSYRVSNTEAFF. The CDR3 DNA reads TGTGCCAGCAGTTACAGGGTAAGCAACACTGAAGCTTTCTTT.

V usage is TRBV5-8 and J usage is TRBJ2-1; D is perhaps TRBD1 (6 bases). Germline V gives CDR1 SGHTS, CDR2 YDEGEE. The V gene lost 4 bases and the J gene lost 3 bases, with 14 bases spanning the gap. This CDR3 spans 15 amino acids. The CDR3 sequence: CASSRPGTYYNEQFF. In DNA form, the CDR3 reads TGTGCCAGCAGCCGACCCGGGACATACTACAATGAGCAGTTCTTC.

The chain carries TRBV6-5 and TRBJ2-7; TRBD2 matches 7 bases. The V and J ends lost 6 bases and 3 bases, in that order; junction bases with no gene match: 8. The CDR3 is 14 amino acids. Germline V gene lookup returns CDR1 MNHEY and CDR2 SVGAGI. The CDR3 loop is CASRVGTGGYEQYF. The DNA for the CDR3 is TGTGCCAGCAGGGTAGGAACGGGGGGCTACGAGCAGTACTTC.

The chain links TRBV28 to TRBJ1-1; tentative D call: TRBD1 (5 bases). Germline assignment: CDR1 MDHEN and CDR2 SYDVKM. V lost 4 bases, J lost 6 bases, and 15 bases lay in between. This CDR3 region has 14 residues. CDR3 in DNA: TGTGCCAGCAGTTCTGGGTGGGGGGATCCTGAAGCTTTCTTT. Its protein product is CASSSGWGDPEAFF.

This clone showed up just once. This chain connects TRBV30 to TRBJ2-5, with D hard to call. CDR1 is GTSNPN, CDR2 SVGIG, per germline (reference sequence). Trimming stripped 7 bases from V and 4 bases from J, with 13 bases between. The CDR3 length is 12 residues. CDR3 coding DNA: TGTGCCTCCAAGCTAGTCGGAGAGACCCAGTACTTC. Residues: CASKLVGETQYF.

V gene TRBV10-3 combines with J gene TRBJ2-3; 8 bases agree with TRBD1. CDR1 ENHRY and CDR2 SYGVKD come from the germline V gene. The CDR3 is made up of 14 amino acids. V dropped 6 bases and J dropped 4; count of bases not matched to a gene: 6. The CDR3 loop reads CAIRNGQGADTQYF. The CDR3 DNA is TGTGCCATCAGGAACGGACAGGGCGCAGATACGCAGTATTTT.

The rearrangement joins TRBV7-2 to TRBJ2-2, with D possibly matching TRBD1 (6 bases). V was pared by 2 bases and J by 7 bases, with 11 bases between. The CDR3 is made up of 14 amino acids. Germline values: CDR1 SGHTA, CDR2 FQGNSA. CDR3 DNA: TGTGCCAGCAGCTTACCAGGGGCCGGCGGGGAGCTGTTTTTT. Translating gives CASSLPGAGGELFF.

This chain uses TRBV6-6 with TRBJ2-5; D remains ambiguous. Germline V lookup: CDR1 MNHNY, CDR2 SVGAGI (reference sequence). This CDR3 spans 11 amino acids. With 6 bases removed from V and 2 bases from J, the gap between germline ends came to 4 bases. The CDR3 here is CASSTQETQYF. The CDR3 bases are TGTGCCAGCAGCACACAAGAGACCCAGTACTTC.

V is TRBV9 and J is TRBJ1-4; TRBD1 matches at 7 bases. This CDR3 is built from 13 residues. The J segment lost 10 bases and the V segment lost 4 bases, leaving 7 bases of the junction unmatched. Looked up from germline, CDR1 is SGDLS and CDR2 is YYNGEE. CDR3 loop: CASSTRQGGKLFF. The CDR3 DNA follows: TGTGCCAGCAGCACCCGACAGGGCGGAAAACTGTTTTTT.

The chain joins TRBV6-5 to TRBJ1-5; D ambiguous. Germline V CDR1 and CDR2: MNHEY, SVGAGI. With 7 bases removed from V and 16 bases from J, the gap between germline ends came to 23 bases. This CDR3 contains 13 residues. Here the CDR3 reads CASTRPAPARGHF. Here the CDR3 DNA reads TGTGCCAGCACCCGACCAGCTCCCGCGCGGGGTCATTTT.

This rearrangement joins TRBV6-1 to TRBJ1-5; D not resolved. Germline CDR1 reads MNHNS; CDR2 reads SASEGT. V lost 6 bases and J 7 bases, leaving 10 bases between the germline ends. The CDR3 contains 12 residues. This chain's CDR3 is CASRAGSQPQHF. CDR3 DNA: TGTGCCAGCAGGGCAGGTTCCCAGCCCCAGCATTTT.

The chain carries TRBV19 and TRBJ2-5, with TRBD2 matching 12 bases. The CDR3 consists of 15 residues. CDR1 LNHDA and CDR2 SQIVND come from the germline V gene (reference sequence). V lost 3 bases and J lost 2; bases outside the gene matches: 1. Here the CDR3 reads CASSIGLAGQETQYF. In nucleotides, the CDR3 is TGTGCCAGTAGTATCGGACTAGCGGGACAAGAGACCCAGTACTTC.

The V call is TRBV27, the J call TRBJ2-3; D perhaps matches TRBD2 (5 bases). CDR3 length: 13 residues. Germline lookup yields CDR1 MNHEY and CDR2 SMNVEV (reference sequence). Trimming removed 6 bases at V and 5 bases at J, with 12 bases between. The CDR3 is CASRGLGEDTQYF. CDR3 sequence (DNA): TGTGCCAGCAGAGGACTTGGGGAAGATACGCAGTATTTT.

This chain connects TRBV5-4 to TRBJ2-1, with 12 bases lining up with TRBD1. Germline V gene lookup returns CDR1 SGHNT and CDR2 YYREEE (reference sequence). This CDR3 comprises 14 residues. With V trimmed by 4 bases and J by 10 bases, 6 bases remained unmatched. CDR3 nucleotide sequence: TGTGCCAGCAGCGTGGGACAGGGGGCGGGCGAGCAGTTCTTC. It yields the protein CASSVGQGAGEQFF.

The CDR3 bases are TGTGCCAGCAGCTTATATAATGTAGCTAACTATGGCTACACCTTC. It translates to CASSLYNVANYGYTF. The J gene is TRBJ1-2, the V gene TRBV7-9; D unclear. The CDR3 is 15 residues long. Trimming took off 2 bases at V and 0 bases at J, with 10 bases between the two ends. CDR1 is SEHNR, CDR2 FQNEAQ, per germline (reference sequence).

This chain uses TRBV6-5 with TRBJ1-2; the D gene is possibly TRBD1 (6 bases). The CDR3 totals 14 residues. The V end was cut by 5 bases, the J end by 0 bases, with 10 bases between. Germline loops: CDR1 MNHEY, CDR2 SVGAGI. CDR3 in amino acids: CASSRTATNYGYTF. The CDR3 nucleotides are TGTGCCAGCAGTCGGACAGCGACTAACTATGGCTACACCTTC.